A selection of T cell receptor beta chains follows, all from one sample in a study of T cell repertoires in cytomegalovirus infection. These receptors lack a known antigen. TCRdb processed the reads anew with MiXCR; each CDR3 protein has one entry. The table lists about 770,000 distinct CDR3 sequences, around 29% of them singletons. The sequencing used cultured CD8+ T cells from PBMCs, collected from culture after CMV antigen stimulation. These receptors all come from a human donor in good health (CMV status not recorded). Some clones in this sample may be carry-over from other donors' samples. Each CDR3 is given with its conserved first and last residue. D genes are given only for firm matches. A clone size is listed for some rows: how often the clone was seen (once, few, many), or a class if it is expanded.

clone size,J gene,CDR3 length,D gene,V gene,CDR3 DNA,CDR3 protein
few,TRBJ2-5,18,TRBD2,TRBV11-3,TGTGCCAGCAGCTTGGGGACTAGCGGCAGAGGCTTACAAGAGACCCAGTACTTC,CASSLGTSGRGLQETQYF
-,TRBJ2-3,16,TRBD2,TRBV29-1,TGCAGCGTTGATGGGGTGGGACTAGCGGTCACAGATACGCAGTATTTT,CSVDGVGLAVTDTQYF
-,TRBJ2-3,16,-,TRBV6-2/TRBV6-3,TGTGCCAGCAGTTACCCAAATAGCTTTAGCACAGATACGCAGTATTTT,CASSYPNSFSTDTQYF
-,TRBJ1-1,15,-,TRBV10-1,TGCGCCAGCAGTGATATAGCCGGGATGAACACTGAAGCTTTCTTT,CASSDIAGMNTEAFF
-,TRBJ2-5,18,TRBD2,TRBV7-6,TGTGCCAGCAGCCCAAACCCCTTACTAGCGGGGGGGGGTGAGACCCAGTACTTC,CASSPNPLLAGGGETQYF
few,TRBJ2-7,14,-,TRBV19,TGTGCCAGTAGTATAGATCGGACGTTCTACGAGCAGTACTTC,CASSIDRTFYEQYF
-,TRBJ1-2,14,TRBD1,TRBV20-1,TGCAGTGCATTGGACAGGTCAGGGGGATATGGCTACACCTTC,CSALDRSGGYGYTF
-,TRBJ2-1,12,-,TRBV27,TGTGCCAGCACCGGCAGGGTCAATGAGCAGTTCTTC,CASTGRVNEQFF
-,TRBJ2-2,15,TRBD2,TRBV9,TGTGCCAGCATGCCTAGCGGGGACCGTACCGGGGAGCTGTTTTTT,CASMPSGDRTGELFF
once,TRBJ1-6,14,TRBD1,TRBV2,TGTGCCAGCAGGAGACAGGGAAATAATTCACCCCTCCACTTT,CASRRQGNNSPLHF
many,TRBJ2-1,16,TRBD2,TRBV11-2,TGTGCCAGCAGCTTAAATAGCGGGTCCTCCTACAATGAGCAGTTCTTC,CASSLNSGSSYNEQFF
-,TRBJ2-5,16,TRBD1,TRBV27,TGTGCCAGCGCCCCCAACCAGCAGGGGGTTTGGGAGACCCAGTACTTC,CASAPNQQGVWETQYF
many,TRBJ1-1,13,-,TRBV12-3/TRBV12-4,TGTGCCAGCAGTACGGGGGGATGGACTGAAGCTTTCTTT,CASSTGGWTEAFF
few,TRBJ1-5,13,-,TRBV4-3,TGCGCCAGCAGCCAAGATGGAGCACAGCCCCAGCATTTT,CASSQDGAQPQHF
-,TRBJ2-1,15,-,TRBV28,TGTGCCAGCAGTCGATTCTTGAACGACTACAATGAGCAGTTCTTC,CASSRFLNDYNEQFF
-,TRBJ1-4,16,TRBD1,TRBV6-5,TGTGCCAGCAGCCCCGGGCTGACAGGGGAGGATGAAAAACTGTTTTTT,CASSPGLTGEDEKLFF
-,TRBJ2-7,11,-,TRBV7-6,TGTGCCAGCAGCTCCGGAGGCCAGCAGTACTTC,CASSSGGQQYF
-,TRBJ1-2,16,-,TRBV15,TGTGCCACCAGCAGAGATCTAGGCAGAGGAACGTATGGCTACACCTTC,CATSRDLGRGTYGYTF
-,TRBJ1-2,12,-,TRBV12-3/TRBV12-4,TGTGCCAGCAGTTTTGGGACGGCTGGCTACACCTTC,CASSFGTAGYTF
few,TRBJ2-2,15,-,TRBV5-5,TGTGCCAGCAGCTCGACAGAAACGAACACCGGGGAGCTGTTTTTT,CASSSTETNTGELFF
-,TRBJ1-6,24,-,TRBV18,TGTGCCAGCTCACCATCCATCCGTGTAAACAGAGCTAACGATACAACAAAATGGAATTCACCCCTCCACTTT,CASSPSIRVNRANDTTKWNSPLHF
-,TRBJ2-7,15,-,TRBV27,TGTGCCAGCAGCCCATTGGGGGGCGCACCCTACGAGCAGTACTTC,CASSPLGGAPYEQYF
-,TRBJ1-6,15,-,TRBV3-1,TGTGCCAGCAGCCTTTGGGAGGGGAACAATTCACCCCTCCACTTT,CASSLWEGNNSPLHF
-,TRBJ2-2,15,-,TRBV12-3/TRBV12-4,TGTGCCAGCACCACCCCCGCGGGACCTACCGGGGAGCTGTTTTTT,CASTTPAGPTGELFF
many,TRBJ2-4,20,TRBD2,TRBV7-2,TGTGCCAGCAGCCTAGCGGGGGCGGGACAGGAGGTTCTAGCCAAAAACATTCAGTACTTC,CASSLAGAGQEVLAKNIQYF
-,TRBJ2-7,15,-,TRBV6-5,TGTGCCAGCACAGGGGGCCGGGGGGCCGGCTACGAGCAGTACTTC,CASTGGRGAGYEQYF
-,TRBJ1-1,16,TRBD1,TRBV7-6,TGTGCCAGCAGCTCCCGGAGGACAGGGGGGAACACTGAAGCTTTCTTT,CASSSRRTGGNTEAFF
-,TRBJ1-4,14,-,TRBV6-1,TGTGCCAGCAGTGAAGTAACACAGTTTGAAAAACTGTTTTTT,CASSEVTQFEKLFF
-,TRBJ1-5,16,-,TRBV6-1,TGTGCCAGCAGTGAAAAGGTGGGAGTGGGCAATCAGCCCCAGCATTTT,CASSEKVGVGNQPQHF
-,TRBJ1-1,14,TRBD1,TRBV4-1,TGCGCCAGCAGGCATATTGGACAGGAGCCTGAAGCTTTCTTT,CASRHIGQEPEAFF
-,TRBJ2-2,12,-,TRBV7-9,TGTGCCAGCGCCCCACCCCCCGGGGAGCTGTTTTTT,CASAPPPGELFF
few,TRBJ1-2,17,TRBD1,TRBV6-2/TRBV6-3,TGTGCCAGCAGTTACTCGACTACGGGACAGGGGATCTATGGCTACACCTTC,CASSYSTTGQGIYGYTF
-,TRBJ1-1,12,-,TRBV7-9,TGTGCCAGCAGCGTCAGGGTTACTGAAGCTTTCTTT,CASSVRVTEAFF
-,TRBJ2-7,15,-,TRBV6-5,TGTGCCAGCAGTCAAGGTGGGCACCCAGCCTACGAGCAGTACTTC,CASSQGGHPAYEQYF
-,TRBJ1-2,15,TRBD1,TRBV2,TGTGCCAGAGAAGACAGGGGGACCGCTAACTATGGCTACACCTTC,CAREDRGTANYGYTF
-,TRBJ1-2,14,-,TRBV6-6,TGTGCCAGCAGTTACGAGCCAGGGTACTATGGCTACACCTTC,CASSYEPGYYGYTF
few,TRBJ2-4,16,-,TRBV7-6,TGTGCCAGCAGTCCAAGGGAGGCGAAGGCCAAAAACATTCAGTACTTC,CASSPREAKAKNIQYF
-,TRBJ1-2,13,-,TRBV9,TGTGCCAGCAGCGTAGGGGTGACCTATGGCTACACCTTC,CASSVGVTYGYTF
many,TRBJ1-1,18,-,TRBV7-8,TGTGCCAGCAGCTTAGCTCCCTTTAGCCAGGATGGGAACACTGAAGCTTTCTTT,CASSLAPFSQDGNTEAFF
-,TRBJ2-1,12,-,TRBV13,TGTGCCGTGGGGCGGGGTGGTAATGAGCAGTTCTTC,CAVGRGGNEQFF
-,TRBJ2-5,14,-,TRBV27,TGTGCCACCGTCGGTGGGACGACCGGCCAGACCCAGTACTTC,CATVGGTTGQTQYF
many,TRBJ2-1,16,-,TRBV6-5,TGTGCCAGCAGTTATTCTTTGGCCGGTTCCTACAATGAGCAGTTCTTC,CASSYSLAGSYNEQFF
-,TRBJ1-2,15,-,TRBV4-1,TGCGCCAGCAGCCAAGTGAAAGGACAGCCTTATGGCTACACCTTC,CASSQVKGQPYGYTF
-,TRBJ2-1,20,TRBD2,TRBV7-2,TGTGCCAGCAGCTCCGACCCTAGCGGGGCTGACTACATCTCCTACAATGAGCAGTTCTTC,CASSSDPSGADYISYNEQFF
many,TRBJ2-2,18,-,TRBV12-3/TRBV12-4,TGTGCCAGCAGTTTCCGGGCAGATATTCAAAAATATACCGGGGAGCTGTTTTTT,CASSFRADIQKYTGELFF
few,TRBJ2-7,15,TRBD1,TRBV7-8,TGTGCCAGCAGCTTAGGACAGGGGGCGAGGCACGAGCAGTACTTC,CASSLGQGARHEQYF
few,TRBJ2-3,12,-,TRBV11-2,TGTGCCAGCAGCCACCTGTCAGATACGCAGTATTTT,CASSHLSDTQYF
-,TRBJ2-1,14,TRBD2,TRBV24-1,TGTGCCACCAGCGGGACTAGCTCATACAATGAGCAGTTCTTC,CATSGTSSYNEQFF
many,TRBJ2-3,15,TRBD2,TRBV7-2,TGTGCCAGCAGATGGGAGGGGTCAAGCACAGATACGCAGTATTTT,CASRWEGSSTDTQYF
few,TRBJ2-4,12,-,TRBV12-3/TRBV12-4,TGTGCCAGCAGTTCCCAGGGAAACATTCAGTACTTC,CASSSQGNIQYF
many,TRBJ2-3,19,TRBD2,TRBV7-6,TGTGCCAGCAGCTTACGAGCGGGGGGGTCTGTGGTTCGGACAGATACGCAGTATTTT,CASSLRAGGSVVRTDTQYF
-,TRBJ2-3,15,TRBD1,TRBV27,TGTGCCAGCAGTCGATCGGACAGGAGCACAGATACGCAGTATTTT,CASSRSDRSTDTQYF
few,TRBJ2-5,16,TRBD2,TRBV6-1,TGTGCCAGCAGTGCATTACGGACTAGCGTGGGAGAGACCCAGTACTTC,CASSALRTSVGETQYF
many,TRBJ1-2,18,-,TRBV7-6,TGTGCCAGCAGCTTTCCTGAAGAACGGGACACCTTGGAGGATGGCTACACCTTC,CASSFPEERDTLEDGYTF
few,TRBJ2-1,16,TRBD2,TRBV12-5,TGTGCTAGTGGCCCACGCCTAGCGGGGAGGTACAATGAGCAGTTCTTC,CASGPRLAGRYNEQFF
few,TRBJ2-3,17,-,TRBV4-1,TGCGCCAGCAGCCGAAGGCCCGCACAGGGCGAGACAGATACGCAGTATTTT,CASSRRPAQGETDTQYF
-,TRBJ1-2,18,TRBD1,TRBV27,TGTGCCAGCAGTTCACCCTCGACCGGGACAGGGGTATTAGCTGGCTACACCTTC,CASSSPSTGTGVLAGYTF